A selection of T cell receptor beta chains follows, all from one sample in a study of blood T cells in healthy people across ages. From the 5' RACE reads, TCRdb called clonotypes with MiXCR, one entry per CDR3 protein. The sample contains approximately 1.5 million distinct CDR3 sequences, roughly 30% of which appear only once. Sequencing was done on a sample of blood. These receptors originate from a woman between 25 and 40 years old in good health. CDR3s include the opening cysteine and the closing phenylalanine or tryptophan. The D gene is left open where the match is weak. Expanded clones are given a class, and other clones once, few, many or no size at all.

>TRBJ2-1|TRBV20-1|-|few
CSATGLGGDGNEQFF
TGCAGTGCAACAGGCTTGGGCGGTGACGGCAATGAGCAGTTCTTC
>TRBJ1-6|TRBV5-1|-|-
CASSLGTSQVSPLHF
TGCGCCAGCAGCCTCGGGACCTCGCAAGTTTCACCCCTCCACTTT
>TRBJ1-5|TRBV27|-|-
CASSYTGRYQPQHF
TGTGCCAGCAGTTATACAGGGCGGTATCAGCCCCAGCATTTT
>TRBJ2-5|TRBV29-1|TRBD1|once
CIVLTGGETQYF
TGCATCGTTCTAACAGGGGGAGAGACCCAGTACTTC
>TRBJ1-4|TRBV5-1|-|-
CASSLAPTGTNEKLFF
TGCGCCAGCAGCTTGGCGCCAACTGGGACTAATGAAAAACTGTTTTTT
>TRBJ1-6|TRBV15|-|-
CATSQTRASPLHF
TGTGCCACCAGTCAGACCAGGGCGTCACCTCTCCACTTT
>TRBJ1-2|TRBV5-5|-|few
CASSLEYIFQGLGYTF
TGTGCCAGCAGCTTAGAGTACATATTTCAGGGTTTGGGCTACACCTTC
>TRBJ2-1|TRBV10-2|-|-
CASRGRGLSYNEQFF
TGCGCCAGCAGGGGCAGGGGCCTCTCCTACAATGAGCAGTTCTTC
>TRBJ2-2|TRBV9|-|-
CASSVRPGLTGELFF
TGTGCCAGCAGCGTTAGACCGGGACTCACCGGGGAGCTGTTTTTT
>TRBJ2-7|TRBV12-3/TRBV12-4|-|-
CASSLAGLGYEQYF
TGTGCCAGCAGTTTGGCAGGGTTGGGCTACGAGCAGTACTTC
>TRBJ1-5|TRBV7-8|-|few
CASSLLQGGNQPQHF
TGTGCCAGCAGCCTTCTACAGGGAGGCAATCAGCCCCAGCATTTT
>TRBJ2-1|TRBV7-3|-|many
CASSLSREYEQFF
TGTGCCAGCAGCTTAAGCCGAGAATATGAGCAGTTCTTC
>TRBJ2-3|TRBV4-1|-|few
CASSQEGLSRTDTQYF
TGCGCCAGCAGCCAAGAAGGACTTAGTAGGACAGATACGCAGTATTTT
>TRBJ1-5|TRBV20-1|-|-
CSARDRGAQHF
TGCAGTGCTAGAGATCGAGGGGCCCAGCATTTT
>TRBJ1-4|TRBV20-1|TRBD1|-
CSAKDSGQGLGKLFF
TGCAGTGCAAAAGATTCGGGACAGGGCCTGGGCAAACTGTTTTTT
>TRBJ1-5|TRBV25-1|TRBD1|-
CASGQGGDQPQHF
TGTGCCAGCGGACAGGGAGGGGATCAGCCCCAGCATTTT
>TRBJ2-7|TRBV20-1|-|once
CRATRQAHEQYF
TGCAGGGCTACCCGACAGGCCCACGAGCAGTACTTC
>TRBJ1-2|TRBV20-1|-|-
CSARETGLPNYGYTF
TGCAGTGCTAGAGAAACAGGGCTTCCTAACTATGGCTACACCTTC
>TRBJ1-1|TRBV7-9|-|-
CASLREGTEAFF
TGTGCCAGTCTTAGGGAGGGCACTGAAGCTTTCTTT
>TRBJ2-3|TRBV9|-|many
CASSVAASTDTQYF
TGTGCCAGCAGCGTTGCGGCTAGCACAGATACGCAGTATTTT
>TRBJ2-3|TRBV4-1|-|-
CASSPRDTTSTDTQYF
TGCGCCAGCAGCCCGCGGGACACTACTAGCACAGATACGCAGTATTTT
>TRBJ2-1|TRBV20-1|-|-
CSAGVWGVSGGPYNEQFF
TGCAGTGCTGGAGTTTGGGGTGTGAGCGGAGGGCCTTACAATGAGCAGTTCTTC
>TRBJ2-7|TRBV9|-|-
CASSFGVENEQYF
TGTGCCAGCAGCTTCGGGGTGGAGAACGAGCAGTACTTC